Shown below are 18 T cell receptor beta chains from a single sample sequenced in a study of T cell responses to AZD1222 COVID-19 vaccine. Sequenced by immunoSEQ multiplex PCR; TCRdb stores in-frame clones only, minus some. The sample shows about 76,000 clones, roughly 90% of them seen only once. Specimen: peripheral blood, collected on day 0 of AZD1222 vaccination. Receptor source: an adult in good health.

This clone came up a few times. V usage is TRBV5-1 and J usage is TRBJ1-1; D perhaps matches TRBD1 (6 bases). The V gene lost 1 base and the J gene lost 0 bases, with 19 bases spanning the gap. Germline V gene lookup returns CDR1 SGHRS and CDR2 YFSETQ. The CDR3 totals 18 residues. The CDR3 here is CASSLRAQGSLMNTEAFF. The CDR3 coding sequence is TGCGCCAGCAGCTTGCGTGCCCAGGGGTCCCTTATGAACACTGAAGCTTTCTTT.

This rearrangement joins TRBV6-5 to TRBJ2-2; 9 bases match TRBD1. With V trimmed by 4 bases and J by 6 bases, 6 bases remained unmatched. Germline values: CDR1 MNHEY, CDR2 SVGAGI. The CDR3 is 15 amino acids. In nucleotides, the CDR3 is TGTGCCAGCAGTTCACGGACAGGGGTCGCCGGGGAGCTGTTTTTT. Its protein product is CASSSRTGVAGELFF.

This clone has only one observation. The CDR3 sequence: CASSEFKGDVGYTF. The CDR3 nucleotides read TGTGCCAGCAGTGAATTTAAAGGTGACGTTGGCTACACCTTC. The chain employs TRBV6-1 and TRBJ1-2, with unresolved D. V was pared by 2 bases and J by 7 bases, with 14 bases between. This CDR3 contains 14 residues. Germline V lookup: CDR1 MNHNS, CDR2 SASEGT.

The V call is TRBV10-1, the J call TRBJ1-3, with no clear D. Trimming removed 3 bases at V and 3 bases at J, with 9 bases between. The CDR3 runs 14 residues. Germline loops: CDR1 WNHNN, CDR2 SYGVQD (reference sequence). The CDR3 DNA reads as TGCGCCAGCAGTGAAGGATCAGTTGGAAACACCATATATTTT. Protein product: CASSEGSVGNTIYF.

This sequence joins TRBV2 and TRBJ1-6; TRBD1 is a possible D gene (6 bases). Per germline, CDR1 SNHLY and CDR2 FYNNEI. The CDR3 covers 14 residues. V was pared by 3 bases and J by 9 bases, with 12 bases between. The CDR3 loop reads CASSDRGRGSPLHF. CDR3 sequence (DNA): TGTGCCAGCAGTGACCGGGGGCGAGGTTCACCCCTCCACTTT.

The rearrangement joins TRBV4-2 to TRBJ1-5; D remains ambiguous. This CDR3 spans 14 amino acids. Germline V CDR1 and CDR2: LGHNA, YNFKEQ. The ends were cut back, 0 bases at V and 0 bases at J, with 3 bases in the middle. The chain's CDR3 is CASSQESSNQPQHF. CDR3 DNA sequence: TGTGCCAGCAGCCAAGAAAGTAGCAATCAGCCCCAGCATTTT.

The chain joins TRBV19 to TRBJ1-5, with D perhaps matching TRBD1 (5 bases). Germline V CDR1 and CDR2: LNHDA, SQIVND (reference sequence). The CDR3 runs 15 residues. Trimming left V 1 base short and J 7 bases short, with 14 bases between. CDR3 amino acids: CASSIGGGDGQPQHF. CDR3 in DNA: TGTGCCAGTAGTATAGGGGGAGGGGACGGGCAGCCCCAGCATTTT.

The chain recombines TRBV19 with TRBJ1-6, with a tentative D call TRBD1 (6 bases). The CDR3 extends over 17 amino acids. With 3 bases removed from V and 5 bases from J, the gap between germline ends came to 17 bases. The V gene's germline CDR1 is LNHDA and CDR2 SQIVND (reference sequence). The CDR3 reads CASSMRRGQGHNSPLHF. CDR3 in DNA: TGTGCCAGTAGTATGCGTCGGGGGCAGGGCCATAATTCACCCCTCCACTTT.

The chain uses TRBV7-8 and TRBJ2-3, with D unclear. CDR3 size: 15 residues. Looked up from germline, CDR1 is SGHVS and CDR2 is FQNEAQ. The V end was cut by 2 bases, the J end by 1 base, with 10 bases between. CDR3 amino acids: CASSLLAAGTDTQYF. The CDR3 DNA is TGTGCCAGCAGCTTACTCGCTGCTGGCACAGATACGCAGTATTTT.

The rearrangement joins TRBV11-2 to TRBJ1-4; weak D call: TRBD1 (6 bases). This CDR3 has 15 amino acids. The germline gives CDR1 SGHAT, CDR2 FQNNGV. Trimming shortened V by 5 bases and J by 4 bases, and 14 bases separated the two germline ends. The CDR3 spells CASSRLGGDNEKLFF. The CDR3 nucleotides read TGTGCCAGCAGCCGTCTAGGGGGAGATAATGAAAAACTGTTTTTT.

The rearrangement links TRBV5-1 to TRBJ2-5; the D gene is possibly TRBD1 (5 bases). The CDR3 runs to 15 residues. Trimming shortened V by 1 base and J by 0 bases, and 10 bases separated the two germline ends. The germline CDR1 and CDR2 sequences are SGHRS and YFSETQ. The CDR3 region has the DNA TGCGCCAGCAGCTTGTGGTCAGGGTACCAAGAGACCCAGTACTTC. Translated: CASSLWSGYQETQYF.

The chain joins TRBV28 to TRBJ1-5; TRBD1 is a possible D gene (5 bases). The CDR3 covers 17 residues. The V end was cut by 6 bases, the J end by 6 bases, with 24 bases between. Per germline, CDR1 MDHEN and CDR2 SYDVKM. The CDR3 protein is CASSLPGVAFQGQPQHF. CDR3 nucleotides: TGTGCCAGCAGCTTACCTGGAGTGGCTTTTCAGGGTCAGCCCCAGCATTTT.

The gene calls are TRBV5-1 and TRBJ1-1; D not resolved. Trimming took off 2 bases at V and 1 base at J, with 6 bases between the two ends. Germline V gene lookup returns CDR1 SGHRS and CDR2 YFSETQ. The CDR3 is made up of 13 amino acids. Written as DNA, the CDR3 is TGCGCCAGCAGCTTTTGGGAGAACACTGAAGCTTTCTTT. Amino acids: CASSFWENTEAFF.

This chain joins TRBV7-2 and TRBJ2-7, with 7 bases aligning to TRBD2. The CDR3 length is 15 residues. The J segment lost 4 bases and the V segment lost 3 bases, leaving 9 bases of the junction unmatched. Germline V gene lookup returns CDR1 SGHTA and CDR2 FQGNSA. The CDR3, as DNA: TGTGCCAGCAGCTTCGGCGGGAGTAGGGCGTACGAGCAGTACTTC. It specifies CASSFGGSRAYEQYF.

This clone was detected only a few times. The chain joins TRBV27 to TRBJ1-2; the D is unclear. CDR3 length: 14 residues. The germline gives CDR1 MNHEY, CDR2 SMNVEV (reference sequence). Trimming pared 7 bases from V and 3 bases from J, leaving 15 bases between. The CDR3, as DNA: TGTGCCAGCATGGATCCGACGGTCTACTATGGCTACACCTTC. It encodes CASMDPTVYYGYTF.

The V gene is TRBV6-5, the J gene TRBJ2-7; D might be TRBD1 or TRBD2, each matching 5 bases. The CDR3 has 13 amino acids. Looked up from germline, CDR1 is MNHEY and CDR2 is SVGAGI. The germline V and J ends were trimmed by 6 bases and 0 bases, with 9 bases remaining between them. CDR3 loop: CASSTGASYEQYV. In nucleotides, the CDR3 is TGTGCCAGCAGCACCGGGGCCTCCTACGAGCAGTACGTC.

This chain links TRBV12-3 or TRBV12-4 with TRBJ1-2, with D maybe TRBD1 (5 bases). The CDR3 extends over 12 amino acids. Trimming removed 7 bases at V and 3 bases at J, with 9 bases between. CDR3 coding DNA: TGTGCCAGCACCTGGGGGGACTATGGCTACACCTTC. Translation: CASTWGDYGYTF.

The V call is TRBV24-1, the J call TRBJ1-2, with TRBD1 identical over 11 bases. Looked up from germline, CDR1 is KGHDR and CDR2 is SFDVKD. Losses at the gene ends were 1 base for V and 8 bases for J; bases not matched to a gene: 5. This CDR3 spans 15 amino acids. The DNA of the CDR3 is TGTGCCACCAGTGATTTATATCGGACAGGGGGCGGCTACACCTTC. Translating gives CATSDLYRTGGGYTF.